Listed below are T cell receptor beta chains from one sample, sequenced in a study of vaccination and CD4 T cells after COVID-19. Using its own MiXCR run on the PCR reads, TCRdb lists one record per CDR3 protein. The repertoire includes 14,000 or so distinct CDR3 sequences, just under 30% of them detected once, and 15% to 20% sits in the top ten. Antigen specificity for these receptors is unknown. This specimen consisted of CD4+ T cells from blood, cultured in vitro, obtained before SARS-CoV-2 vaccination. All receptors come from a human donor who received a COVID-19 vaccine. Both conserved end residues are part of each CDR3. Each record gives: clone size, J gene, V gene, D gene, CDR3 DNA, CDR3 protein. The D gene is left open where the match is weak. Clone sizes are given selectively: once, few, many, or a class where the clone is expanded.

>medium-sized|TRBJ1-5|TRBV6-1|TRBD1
TGTGCCAGCGCCGGGACAGGGGACCAGCCCCAGCATTTT
CASAGTGDQPQHF
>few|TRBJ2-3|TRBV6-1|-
TGTGCCAGCAGTCTTGACCCCGGTATGGGTACGCAGTATTTT
CASSLDPGMGTQYF
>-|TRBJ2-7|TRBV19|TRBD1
TGTGCCAGTAGTATCCGGGACAGACCCGCCTACGAGCAGTACTTC
CASSIRDRPAYEQYF
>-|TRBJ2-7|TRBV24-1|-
TGTGCCACAGCTTTGGGGGGGACAGACCTCTCCTACGAGCAGTACTTC
CATALGGTDLSYEQYF
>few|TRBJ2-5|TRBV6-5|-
TGTGCCAGCAGTTACTCCCGGGGGATGGAGACCCAGTACTTC
CASSYSRGMETQYF
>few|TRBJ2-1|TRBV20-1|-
TGCAGTGCTAGGGAGGGGGCCCTAATCAATGAGCAGTTCTTC
CSAREGALINEQFF
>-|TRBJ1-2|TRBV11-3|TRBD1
TGTGCCAGCAGCTCAACCGGGACAGTAAATAACTATGGCTACACCTTC
CASSSTGTVNNYGYTF
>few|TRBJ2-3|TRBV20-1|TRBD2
TGCAGTGCTAGAGTGGCGGCTAGCGGGGGCACAGATACGCAGTATTTT
CSARVAASGGTDTQYF
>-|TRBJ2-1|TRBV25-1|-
TGTGCCAGCAGTGAACACTCCCCCAATGAGCAGTTCTTC
CASSEHSPNEQFF
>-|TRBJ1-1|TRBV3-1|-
TGTGCCAGCAGCCAAGAGGCTGAAGCTTTCTTT
CASSQEAEAFF
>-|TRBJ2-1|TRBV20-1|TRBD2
TGCAGTGCTATTAGTGGGACTAGCGGCGGGGAGCAGTTCTTC
CSAISGTSGGEQFF
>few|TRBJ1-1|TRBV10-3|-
TGTGCCATCAGTGAGTCGACAGGAGGCACCCAAGCTTTCTTT
CAISESTGGTQAFF
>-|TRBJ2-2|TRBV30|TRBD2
TGTGCCTGGAATCGCGGGGGGGACACCGGGGAGCTGTTTTTT
CAWNRGGDTGELFF
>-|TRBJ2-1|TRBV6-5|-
TGTGCCAGCAGTTACTATGGCGGGCCCCTCCCGCATGAGCAGTTCTTC
CASSYYGGPLPHEQFF
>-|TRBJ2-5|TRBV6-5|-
TGTGCCAGCAGTTACCCGACCGACACAAGAGAGACCCAGTACTTC
CASSYPTDTRETQYF
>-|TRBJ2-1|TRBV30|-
TGTGCCTGGAGTCCGACGGGGCGACGCTCCTACAATGAGCAGTTCTTC
CAWSPTGRRSYNEQFF
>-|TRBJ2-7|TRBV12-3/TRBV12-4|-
TGTGCCAGCAGTTTAGGGCTAGGGGCCGAGCAGTACTTC
CASSLGLGAEQYF
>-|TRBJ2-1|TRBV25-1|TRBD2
TGTGCCAGCAGTGGCTGGACAGGCGGACTAGCGGGGGGGCTCAATGAGCAGTTCTTC
CASSGWTGGLAGGLNEQFF
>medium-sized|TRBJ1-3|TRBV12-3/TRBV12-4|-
TGTGCCAGCAGTTTGGTCGCCAGGTCCTCTGGAAACACCATATATTTT
CASSLVARSSGNTIYF
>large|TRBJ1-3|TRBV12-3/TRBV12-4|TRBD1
TGTGCCAGCAGTTCTCATGACAGGGGGGGAAACACCATATATTTT
CASSSHDRGGNTIYF
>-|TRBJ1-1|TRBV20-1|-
TGCAGTGCTAGCGGACCGGGGAACACTGAAGCTTTCTTT
CSASGPGNTEAFF
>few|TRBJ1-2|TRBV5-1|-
TGCGCCAGCAGCTTGAGGGTCAGGGATGGCTACACCTTC
CASSLRVRDGYTF
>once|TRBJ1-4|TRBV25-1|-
TGTGCCAGCAGTGAATATACAACTAATGAAAAACTGTTTTTT
CASSEYTTNEKLFF
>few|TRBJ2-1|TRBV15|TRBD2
TGTGCCAGCTTACAGGGGGGACTAGCGGGTAATGAGCAGTTCTTC
CASLQGGLAGNEQFF